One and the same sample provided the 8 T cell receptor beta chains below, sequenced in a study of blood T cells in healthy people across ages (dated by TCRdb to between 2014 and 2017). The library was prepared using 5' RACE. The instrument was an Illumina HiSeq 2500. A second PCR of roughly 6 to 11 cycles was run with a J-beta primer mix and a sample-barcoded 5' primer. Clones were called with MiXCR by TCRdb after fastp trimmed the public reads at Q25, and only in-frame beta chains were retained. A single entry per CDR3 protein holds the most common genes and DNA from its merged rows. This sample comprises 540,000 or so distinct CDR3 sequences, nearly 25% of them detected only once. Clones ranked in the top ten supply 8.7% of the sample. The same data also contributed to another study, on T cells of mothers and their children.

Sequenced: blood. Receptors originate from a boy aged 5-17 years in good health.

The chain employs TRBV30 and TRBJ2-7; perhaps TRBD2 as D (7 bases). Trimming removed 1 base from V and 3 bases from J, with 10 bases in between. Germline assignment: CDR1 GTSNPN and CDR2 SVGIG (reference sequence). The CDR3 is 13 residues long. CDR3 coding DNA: TGTGCCTGGAGTGAGGGGGGGGGCTACGAGCAGTACTTC. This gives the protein CAWSEGGGYEQYF.

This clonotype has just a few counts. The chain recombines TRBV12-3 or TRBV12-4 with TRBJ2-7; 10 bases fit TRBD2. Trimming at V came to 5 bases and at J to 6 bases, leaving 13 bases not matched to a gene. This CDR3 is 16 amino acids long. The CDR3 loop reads CASSPDDASGSSEQYF. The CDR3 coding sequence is TGTGCCAGCAGTCCAGATGACGCTAGCGGGAGCAGCGAGCAGTACTTC.

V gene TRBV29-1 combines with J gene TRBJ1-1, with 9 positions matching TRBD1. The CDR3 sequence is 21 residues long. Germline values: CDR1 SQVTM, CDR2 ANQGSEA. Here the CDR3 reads CLRRLRSRGLGQGPFNTEAFF. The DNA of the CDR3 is TGCCTCAGAAGACTTCGCTCTAGGGGGTTGGGACAGGGTCCATTTAACACTGAAGCTTTCTTT.

The CDR3 bases are TGCGCCAGCAGCTTGGCCCTCGCGGACACTGGAGGCGAGCAGTACTTC. Its protein product is CASSLALADTGGEQYF. The rearrangement links TRBV5-1 to TRBJ2-7, with D perhaps TRBD1 or TRBD2 (5 bases each). CDR1 SGHRS and CDR2 YFSETQ come from the germline V gene. The CDR3 totals 16 residues. The germline V and J ends were trimmed by 0 bases and 6 bases, with 19 bases remaining between them.

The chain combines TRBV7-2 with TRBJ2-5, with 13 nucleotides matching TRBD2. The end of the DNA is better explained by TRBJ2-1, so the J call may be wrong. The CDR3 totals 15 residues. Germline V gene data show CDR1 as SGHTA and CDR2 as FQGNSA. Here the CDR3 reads CASSPRTSGGREQFF. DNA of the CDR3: TGTGCCAGCAGCCCAAGGACTAGCGGGGGTCGAGAGCAGTTCTTC.

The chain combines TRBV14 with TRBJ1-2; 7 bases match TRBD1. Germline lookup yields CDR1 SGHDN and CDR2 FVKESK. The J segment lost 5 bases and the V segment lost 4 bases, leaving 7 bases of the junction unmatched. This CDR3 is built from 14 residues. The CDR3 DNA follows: TGTGCCAGCAGCCTCAGGGGGGCTCAGTATGGCTACACCTTC. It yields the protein CASSLRGAQYGYTF.

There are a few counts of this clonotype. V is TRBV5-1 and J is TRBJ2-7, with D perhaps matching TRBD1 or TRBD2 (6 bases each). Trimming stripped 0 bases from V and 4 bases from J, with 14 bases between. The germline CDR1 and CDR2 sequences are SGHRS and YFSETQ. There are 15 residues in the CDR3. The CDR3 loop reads CASSLDSGGIYEQYF. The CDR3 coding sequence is TGCGCCAGCAGCTTGGATTCCGGGGGCATTTACGAGCAGTACTTC.

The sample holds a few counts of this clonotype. The CDR3 protein is CASSFGASDNQPQHF. For the CDR3, the DNA is TGTGCCAGCAGTTTTGGCGCGTCGGACAATCAGCCCCAGCATTTT. This rearrangement joins TRBV6-2 or TRBV6-3 to TRBJ1-5, with D unresolved. The germline CDR1 and CDR2 sequences are MNHEY and SVGEGT. Trimming cost V 4 bases and J 3 bases, with 13 bases left between them. This CDR3 contains 15 residues.